The 30 T cell receptor beta chains below all came from one sample that was sequenced in a study of blood T cell repertoires in COVID-19. Libraries were prepared by immunoSEQ multiplex PCR; TCRdb keeps only in-frame clonotypes and omits some of them. The table lists approximately 100,000 clones, 75% to 90% of them singletons. Sequencing was carried out using peripheral blood. These receptors all come from a man in his 60s with acute or convalescent COVID-19.

The chain has TRBV5-1 and TRBJ2-3; 9 bases are a match to TRBD2. CDR1 is SGHRS, CDR2 YFSETQ, per germline. The J segment lost 3 bases and the V segment lost 6 bases, leaving 8 bases of the junction unmatched. There are 15 residues in the CDR3. This chain's CDR3 is CASKEGTSYTDTQYF. CDR3 DNA: TGCGCCAGCAAGGAAGGGACTAGCTATACAGATACGCAGTATTTT.

This sequence joins TRBV7-2 and TRBJ1-1; 10 nucleotides align to TRBD1. The CDR3 is made up of 13 amino acids. Germline trimming cut 6 bases from V and 5 bases from J; bases unmatched to any gene: 3. Per the germline V gene, CDR1 is SGHTA and CDR2 is FQGNSA. CDR3 sequence (DNA): TGTGCCAGCAGACGGACAGGGGGAACTGAAGCTTTCTTT. Its protein product is CASRRTGGTEAFF. The whole variable domain, filled in from reference TRBV7-2 and TRBJ1-1, reads GAGVSQSPSNKVTEKGKDVELRCDPISGHTALYWYRQSLGQGLEFLIYFQGNSAPDKSGLPSDRFSAERTGGSVSTLTIQRTQQEDSAVYLCASRRTGGTEAFFGQGTRLTVV.

The CDR3 here is CASSHGTWDQPQHF. CDR3 in DNA: TGTGCCAGCAGCCACGGGACATGGGACCAGCCCCAGCATTTT. The chain carries TRBV7-2 and TRBJ1-5; perhaps TRBD1 as D (6 bases). The V and J ends lost 5 bases and 7 bases respectively, with 15 bases between them. The CDR3 is 14 amino acids. In germline, CDR1 is SGHTA, CDR2 FQGNSA. Full variable domain (rest looked up from reference TRBV7-2 and TRBJ1-5): GAGVSQSPSNKVTEKGKDVELRCDPISGHTALYWYRQSLGQGLEFLIYFQGNSAPDKSGLPSDRFSAERTGGSVSTLTIQRTQQEDSAVYLCASSHGTWDQPQHFGDGTRLSIL.

J is TRBJ1-5 and V is TRBV7-2, with 7 positions matching TRBD1. Germline V gene data show CDR1 as SGHTA and CDR2 as FQGNSA. The CDR3 has 13 residues. Losses at the gene ends were 5 bases for V and 4 bases for J; bases not matched to a gene: 2. The CDR3 coding sequence is TGTGCCAGCAGCCAGGACAGGAATCAGCCCCAGCATTTT. This translates into CASSQDRNQPQHF.

V is TRBV27 and J is TRBJ2-7, with 11 bases lining up with TRBD1. Germline-derived CDR1 and CDR2 are MNHEY and SMNVEV (reference sequence). The J segment lost 4 bases and the V segment lost 6 bases, leaving 5 bases of the junction unmatched. The CDR3 is made up of 14 amino acids. DNA for the CDR3: TGTGCCAGCAGCTTGGACAGGGGGCTATACGAGCAGTACTTC. Protein: CASSLDRGLYEQYF.

V is TRBV10-3 and J is TRBJ1-1, with 7 bases identical to TRBD1. J was trimmed by 0 bases and V by 10 bases; bases with no gene match: 8. CDR1 is ENHRY, CDR2 SYGVKD, per germline. The CDR3 length is 14 residues. In nucleotides, the CDR3 is TGTGCCACCAGGGCACAGGGGATGAACACTGAAGCTTTCTTT. Its protein is CATRAQGMNTEAFF.

This sequence joins TRBV19 and TRBJ2-6, with D perhaps TRBD1 (5 bases). The CDR3 loop spans 17 amino acids. The germline CDR1 and CDR2 sequences are LNHDA and SQIVND (reference sequence). V was cut by 3 bases and J by 3 bases, with 15 bases left in between. Here the CDR3 reads CASSMETVIGGANVLTF. The CDR3 bases are TGTGCCAGTAGTATGGAGACAGTGATCGGTGGGGCCAACGTCCTGACTTTC.

This clone was counted between two and nine times. The gene calls are TRBV5-6 and TRBJ2-3; D not certain. This CDR3 is built from 12 residues. V gave up 6 bases and J gave up 5 bases, with 10 bases separating them. The germline V gene encodes CDR1 SGHDT and CDR2 YYEEEE. This CDR3 is CASKGVKDTQYF. The CDR3 region has the DNA TGTGCCAGCAAAGGAGTGAAAGATACGCAGTATTTT.

V usage is TRBV29-1 and J usage is TRBJ2-3, with 7 positions matching TRBD1. This CDR3 has 16 amino acids. Germline V gene sequence: CDR1 SQVTM, CDR2 ANQGSEA. Losses at the gene ends were 4 bases for V and 6 bases for J; bases not matched to a gene: 16. In DNA form, the CDR3 reads TGCAGCGTTGGCGGAAGTACGACTACAGGGGCGGATACGCAGTATTTT. Translated, it gives CSVGGSTTTGADTQYF.

This chain links TRBV19 with TRBJ2-5, with 7 bases lining up with TRBD1. The CDR3 has 12 amino acids. Germline CDR1 and CDR2: LNHDA and SQIVND (reference sequence). Trimming took 5 bases from V and 7 from J; bases not matched to a gene: 4. The CDR3 region has the DNA TGTGCCAGTAGTGGTCAGGGGGTGACCCAGTACTTC. This sequence encodes CASSGQGVTQYF.

The chain is built from TRBV7-9 and TRBJ2-1; TRBD1 matches 7 bases. Losses at the gene ends were 5 bases for V and 10 bases for J; bases not matched to a gene: 11. The CDR3 runs 14 residues. The germline gives CDR1 SEHNR, CDR2 FQNEAQ (reference sequence). The CDR3 DNA is TGTGCCAGCAGCACCTCTGACAGGGACGGAGAGCAGTTCTTC. This encodes CASSTSDRDGEQFF.

This clone showed up just once. The genes are TRBV7-9 and TRBJ2-3, with 12 positions matching TRBD2. J gave up 6 bases and V 5 bases, and 9 bases lay outside the gene matches. Germline V gene data show CDR1 as SEHNR and CDR2 as FQNEAQ (reference sequence). This CDR3 is 16 amino acids long. The CDR3 DNA is TGTGCCAGCAGCCCAACCGGACTAGCGGGGACCGATACGCAGTATTTT. Translation: CASSPTGLAGTDTQYF.

This chain uses TRBV19 with TRBJ2-2; 9 bases line up with TRBD1. CDR1 is LNHDA and CDR2 is SQIVND in the germline V gene (reference sequence). This CDR3 region has 16 residues. V was pared by 0 bases and J by 3 bases, with 2 bases of the junction left unmatched. The CDR3 DNA reads TGTGCCAGTAGTATAGAACAGGGGGCTGACACCGGGGAGCTGTTTTTT. Amino acid sequence: CASSIEQGADTGELFF.

The chain combines TRBV19 with TRBJ1-5; 9 positions match TRBD1. V shed 6 bases, J shed 3 bases, and the junction held 6 bases outside the gene matches. The CDR3 has 15 residues. Germline CDR1 reads LNHDA; CDR2 reads SQIVND (reference sequence). CDR3 region: CASRGTGTINQPQHF. The CDR3 DNA reads as TGTGCCAGTAGGGGGACAGGGACAATCAATCAGCCCCAGCATTTT.

Here the CDR3 reads CAWSSSSGRTQYF. CDR3 coding DNA: TGTGCCTGGAGTTCCTCTAGCGGGAGAACGCAGTATTTT. The chain couples TRBV30 to TRBJ2-3; 10 bases align to TRBD2. Losses at the gene ends were 2 bases for V and 9 bases for J; bases not matched to a gene: 5. The CDR3 is 13 residues long. Germline CDR1 reads GTSNPN; CDR2 reads SVGIG (reference sequence).

V and J are TRBV19 and TRBJ2-1; tentative D call: TRBD1 (6 bases). Germline CDR1 reads LNHDA; CDR2 reads SQIVND (reference sequence). V lost 5 bases and J 0 bases, leaving 14 bases between the germline ends. The CDR3 contains 16 residues. CDR3 sequence reads: CASSPGTDSSYNEQFF. For the CDR3, the DNA is TGTGCCAGTAGTCCCGGGACGGACAGCTCCTACAATGAGCAGTTCTTC.

J is TRBJ2-1 and V is TRBV5-1, with 10 bases that match TRBD2. The germline gives CDR1 SGHRS, CDR2 YFSETQ. The trim removed 2 bases at V and 6 bases at J, leaving 5 bases unmatched. The length of the CDR3 is 15 residues. The CDR3, as DNA: TGCGCCAGCAGCTTAACTAGCGGGACCCTCAATGAGCAGTTCTTC. It specifies CASSLTSGTLNEQFF.

The CDR3 nucleotides are TGTGCCAGCTCACCGCGACTAGCGGGAGTCCAGCTTACGCAGTATTTT. Translating gives CASSPRLAGVQLTQYF. V usage is TRBV18 and J usage is TRBJ2-3; 12 nucleotides align to TRBD2. The junction had 9 bases not matched to a gene; V was cut back by 3 bases and J by 8 bases. The CDR3 has 16 amino acids. Germline V gene data show CDR1 as KGHSH and CDR2 as LQKENI.

This chain links TRBV5-4 with TRBJ1-1; D unresolved. V gave up 1 base and J gave up 3 bases, with 19 bases separating them. CDR3 size: 17 residues. Germline CDR1 and CDR2: SGHNT and YYREEE (reference sequence). The CDR3 here is CASSLPGRIGGHTEAFF. DNA of the CDR3: TGTGCCAGCAGCTTGCCCGGGAGAATTGGAGGGCACACTGAAGCTTTCTTT.

The V and J genes are TRBV4-3 and TRBJ2-3, with 7 bases lining up with TRBD2. Losses at the gene ends were 4 bases for V and 2 bases for J; bases not matched to a gene: 15. The CDR3 loop spans 18 amino acids. From germline, CDR1 is LGHNA and CDR2 YSLEER. DNA of the CDR3: TGCGCCAGCAGCCTATATACCCCGGGACTACTCGACACAGATACGCAGTATTTT. It specifies CASSLYTPGLLDTDTQYF.

This rearrangement joins TRBV10-3 to TRBJ2-5; a weak D match, TRBD2 (5 bases). The V end was cut by 3 bases, the J end by 2 bases, with 10 bases between. Germline CDR1 is ENHRY and CDR2 is SYGVKD. The CDR3 covers 14 residues. CDR3 protein: CAISDQSGQETQYF. For the CDR3, the DNA is TGTGCCATCAGTGACCAAAGCGGACAAGAGACCCAGTACTTC.

V usage is TRBV27 and J usage is TRBJ2-1; 11 nucleotides agree with TRBD2. The CDR3 sequence is 17 residues long. After removal of 6 bases from V and 10 bases from J, the junction contained 17 bases not matched to a gene. Per the germline V gene, CDR1 is MNHEY and CDR2 is SMNVEV (reference sequence). In nucleotides, the CDR3 is TGTGCCAGCAGGGCCCTAACTCGACTAGCGGGGCTACCGGAGCAGTTCTTC. It is translated as CASRALTRLAGLPEQFF.

The chain recombines TRBV14 with TRBJ1-1; D may be TRBD1 (5 bases). In germline, CDR1 is SGHDN, CDR2 FVKESK. This CDR3 spans 16 amino acids. The germline V and J ends were trimmed by 0 bases and 0 bases, with 11 bases remaining between them. CDR3 DNA: TGTGCCAGCAGCCAAGATCTCGGAGGGGTGAACACTGAAGCTTTCTTT. Protein: CASSQDLGGVNTEAFF. The variable domain in full, with the rest retrieved from reference TRBV14 and TRBJ1-1, is EAGVTQFPSHSVIEKGQTVTLRCDPISGHDNLYWYRRVMGKEIKFLLHFVKESKQDESGMPNNRFLAERTGGTYSTLKVQPAELEDSGVYFCASSQDLGGVNTEAFFGQGTRLTVV.

The J gene is TRBJ1-1, the V gene TRBV7-2; D not resolved. Trimming took off 4 bases at V and 1 base at J, with 13 bases between the two ends. The CDR3 has 15 residues. Germline CDR1 is SGHTA and CDR2 is FQGNSA. For the CDR3, the DNA is TGTGCCAGCAGCTCCACCCGGGGTGGGAACACTGAAGCTTTCTTT. It codes for CASSSTRGGNTEAFF.

The chain links TRBV27 to TRBJ2-2; TRBD2 aligns across 9 bases. The CDR3 contains 16 residues. With 5 bases clipped from V and 5 bases from J, the junction kept 9 bases outside the gene matches. Germline V CDR1 and CDR2: MNHEY, SMNVEV (reference sequence). CDR3 coding DNA: TGTGCCAGCAGTAGGTTAGCGGGAGAAGGGACCGGGGAGCTGTTTTTT. Translated: CASSRLAGEGTGELFF.

The rearrangement joins TRBV29-1 to TRBJ2-1; no clear D gene. The CDR3 runs 12 residues. Germline CDR1 SQVTM, CDR2 ANQGSEA. Trimming shortened V by 7 bases and J by 1 base, and 8 bases separated the two germline ends. CDR3 in amino acids: CSGSRSYNEQFF. CDR3 bases: TGCAGCGGATCTAGATCCTACAATGAGCAGTTCTTC.

This clone was counted a single time. The chain combines TRBV6-1 with TRBJ2-1; possibly TRBD2 for D (6 bases). Deletions cut 3 bases from V and 7 bases from J, with 25 bases between. Germline assignment: CDR1 MNHNS and CDR2 SASEGT. This CDR3 comprises 18 residues. Here the CDR3 DNA reads TGTGCCAGCAGTGATGCAGCGGGTGGGGCTTCGTGGGGGAATGAGCAGTTCTTC. It specifies CASSDAAGGASWGNEQFF.

The chain recombines TRBV7-9 with TRBJ2-7; maybe TRBD1 (6 bases). V lost 4 bases and J lost 4, with 8 bases in between. Germline assignment: CDR1 SEHNR and CDR2 FQNEAQ (reference sequence). The CDR3 has 12 amino acids. This chain's CDR3 is CASSSQGYEQYF. Here the CDR3 DNA reads TGTGCCAGCAGCTCACAGGGTTACGAGCAGTACTTC.

The V and J genes are TRBV27 and TRBJ2-1; TRBD2 matches at 13 bases. Germline assignment: CDR1 MNHEY and CDR2 SMNVEV (reference sequence). Unmatched junction bases numbered 7, after V lost 6 bases and J lost 8 bases. The CDR3 totals 15 residues. CDR3 coding DNA: TGTGCCAGCAGGGGAGGACTAGCGGGGGTAGATGAGCAGTTCTTC. This codes for CASRGGLAGVDEQFF.

The rearrangement uses TRBV5-1 and TRBJ1-4, with D unresolved. CDR3 length: 14 amino acids. CDR1 SGHRS and CDR2 YFSETQ come from the germline V gene. V lost 0 bases and J 2 bases, leaving 5 bases between the germline ends. The CDR3 sequence is CASSLAQTNEKLFF. CDR3 nucleotide sequence: TGCGCCAGCAGCTTGGCGCAGACTAATGAAAAACTGTTTTTT.